Listed below are T cell receptor beta chains from one sample, sequenced in a study of identical twins. Each CDR3 protein gets one entry after TCRdb re-called the 5' RACE reads with MiXCR. The data hold 570,000 or so distinct CDR3 sequences, with 9.6% observed a single time. This sample also appeared in a second study, on yellow fever vaccine responses in identical twins.

The sequenced material came from PBMCs. These receptors originate from a woman younger than 35 in good health. Both conserved end residues are part of each CDR3. A D gene is named only where the DNA matches it firmly. Expanded clones are given a class, and other clones once, few, many or no size at all.

d_gene	abundance	j_gene	v_gene	CDR3aa	CDR3nt
.	.	TRBJ2-1	TRBV7-9	CASSSRTRGPDNEQFF	TGTGCCAGCAGTTCAAGGACGCGGGGACCAGACAATGAGCAGTTCTTC
TRBD2	.	TRBJ2-3	TRBV24-1	CATSEPDGTSTTDTQYF	TGTGCCACCAGTGAACCCGACGGGACTAGCACTACGGATACGCAGTATTTT
TRBD1	many	TRBJ2-1	TRBV2	CASSETGQPYNEQFF	TGTGCCAGCAGTGAGACAGGGCAGCCCTACAATGAGCAGTTCTTC
TRBD1	.	TRBJ1-2	TRBV7-9	CASSLQLGQGGKNGYTF	TGTGCCAGCAGCTTACAGCTGGGACAGGGAGGGAAAAATGGCTACACCTTC
.	.	TRBJ2-7	TRBV20-1	CSARAGDTYEQYF	TGCAGTGCTAGAGCCGGGGACACCTACGAGCAGTACTTC
.	many	TRBJ2-5	TRBV9	CASSVSWGLQETQYF	TGTGCCAGCAGCGTAAGTTGGGGTTTACAAGAGACCCAGTACTTC
.	.	TRBJ1-1	TRBV19	CAGSRSVANTEAFF	TGTGCCGGTAGTAGGTCCGTAGCGAACACTGAAGCTTTCTTT
TRBD1	few	TRBJ2-2	TRBV12-3/TRBV12-4	CASSLTGGMTGELFF	TGTGCCAGCAGTTTAACAGGGGGAATGACCGGGGAGCTGTTTTTT
.	.	TRBJ2-1	TRBV18	CASSPLITDKIYNEQFF	TGTGCCAGCTCACCACTGATAACGGATAAAATTTACAATGAGCAGTTCTTC
TRBD2	many	TRBJ2-1	TRBV27	CASSSNPLAGVLNEQFF	TGTGCCAGCAGTTCCAACCCACTAGCGGGAGTGCTCAATGAGCAGTTCTTC
TRBD2	few	TRBJ2-1	TRBV7-9	CASSFGRGGSKNEQFF	TGTGCCAGCAGCTTCGGGCGGGGGGGCTCCAAAAATGAGCAGTTCTTC
.	.	TRBJ1-4	TRBV29-1	CSVDGLEGTYEKLFF	TGCAGCGTTGATGGACTCGAGGGAACTTATGAAAAACTGTTTTTT
.	.	TRBJ2-7	TRBV28	CASSFDSWNEQYF	TGTGCCAGCAGTTTTGATTCTTGGAACGAGCAGTACTTC
.	few	TRBJ2-2	TRBV29-1	CSVVEGRNTGELFF	TGCAGCGTTGTCGAGGGCCGGAACACCGGGGAGCTGTTTTTT
.	.	TRBJ2-3	TRBV7-3	CASSLDLYSDTQYF	TGTGCCAGCAGCTTAGATCTCTACTCGGATACGCAGTATTTT